This note documents a single T cell receptor beta chain sequence. This sample is part of a study of blood T cell repertoires in COVID-19. As for the study in general: Some COVID-19 samples were acute and others convalescent; all came from the United States, Italy and Spain. Sample material is recorded as cDNA or gDNA derived from T cells, B-cell-depleted T cells, or PBMCs.

Per the authors' pipeline: Scientists estimated how many nucleated cells there were by amplifying reference gene primers. Clones were sequenced by immunoSEQ multiplex PCR, and TCRdb holds only the in-frame ones, with some missing. From that table come the V and J calls and clone size; the DNA was used to work out D and trimming. The repertoire holds around 140,000 clones, with about 91% as singletons. Trimming pared 2 bases from V and 5 bases from J, leaving 9 bases between. The CDR3 runs 14 residues. Germline V CDR1 and CDR2: MGHRA, YSYEKL. The receptor was derived from a man between 50 and 59 years old with acute or convalescent COVID-19. Sequenced: peripheral blood. V usage is TRBV4-1 and J usage is TRBJ1-4; D remains unclear. The CDR3 sequence is CASSQTDLNEKLFF. Written as DNA, the CDR3 is TGCGCCAGCAGCCAAACAGATCTAAATGAAAAACTGTTTTTT.